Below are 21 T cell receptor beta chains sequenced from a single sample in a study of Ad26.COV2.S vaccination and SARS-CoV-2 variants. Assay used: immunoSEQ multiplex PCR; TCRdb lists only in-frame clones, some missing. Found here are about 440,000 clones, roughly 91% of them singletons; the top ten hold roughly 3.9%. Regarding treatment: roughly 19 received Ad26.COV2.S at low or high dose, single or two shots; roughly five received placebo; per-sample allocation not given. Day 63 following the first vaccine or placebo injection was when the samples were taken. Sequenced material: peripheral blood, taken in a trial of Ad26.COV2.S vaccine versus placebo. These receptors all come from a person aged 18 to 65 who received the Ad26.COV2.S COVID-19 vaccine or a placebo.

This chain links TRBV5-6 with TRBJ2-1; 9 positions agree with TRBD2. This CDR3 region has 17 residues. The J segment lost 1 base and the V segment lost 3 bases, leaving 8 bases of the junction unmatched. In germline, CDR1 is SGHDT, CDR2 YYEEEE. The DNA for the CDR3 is TGTGCCAGCAGCTCAATTACTCTAGCGGGGTCCTACAATGAGCAGTTCTTC. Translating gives CASSSITLAGSYNEQFF.

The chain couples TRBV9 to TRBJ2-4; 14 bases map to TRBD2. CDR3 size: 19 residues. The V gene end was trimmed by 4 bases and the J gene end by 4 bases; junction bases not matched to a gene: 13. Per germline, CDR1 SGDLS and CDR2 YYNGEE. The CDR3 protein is CASSPGTSGSRVPKNIQYF. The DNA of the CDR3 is TGTGCCAGCAGCCCAGGGACTAGCGGGAGCCGCGTGCCAAAAAACATTCAGTACTTC.

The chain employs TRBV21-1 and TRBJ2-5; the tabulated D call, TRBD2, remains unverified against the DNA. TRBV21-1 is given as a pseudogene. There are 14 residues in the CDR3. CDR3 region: CASSTGLKEETQYF. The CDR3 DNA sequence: TGTGCCAGCAGCACTGGACTGAAGGAAGAGACCCAGTACTTC.

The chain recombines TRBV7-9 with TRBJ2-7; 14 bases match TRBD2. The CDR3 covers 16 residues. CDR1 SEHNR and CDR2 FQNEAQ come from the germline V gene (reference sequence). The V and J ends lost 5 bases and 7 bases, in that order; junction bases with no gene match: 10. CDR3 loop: CASSPMTSGRAGEQYF. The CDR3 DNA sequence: TGTGCCAGCAGCCCCATGACTAGCGGGAGGGCGGGAGAGCAGTACTTC. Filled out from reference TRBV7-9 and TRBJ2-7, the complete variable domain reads DTGVSQNPRHKITKRGQNVTFRCDPISEHNRLYWYRQTLGQGPEFLTYFQNEAQLEKSRLLSDRFSAERPKGSFSTLEIQRTEQGDSAMYLCASSPMTSGRAGEQYFGPGTRLTVT.

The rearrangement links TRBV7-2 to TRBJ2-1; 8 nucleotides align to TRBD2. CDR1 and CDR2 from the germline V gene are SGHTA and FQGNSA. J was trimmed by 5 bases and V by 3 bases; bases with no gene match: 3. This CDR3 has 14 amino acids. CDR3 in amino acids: CASSLGLVDNEQFF. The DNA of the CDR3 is TGTGCCAGCAGCTTGGGACTAGTCGACAATGAGCAGTTCTTC.

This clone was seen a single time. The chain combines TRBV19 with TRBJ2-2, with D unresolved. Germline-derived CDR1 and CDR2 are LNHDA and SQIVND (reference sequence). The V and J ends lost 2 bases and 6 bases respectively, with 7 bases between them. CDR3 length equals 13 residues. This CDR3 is CASSIKGPGELFF. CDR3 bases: TGTGCCAGTAGTATAAAAGGTCCCGGGGAGCTGTTTTTT.

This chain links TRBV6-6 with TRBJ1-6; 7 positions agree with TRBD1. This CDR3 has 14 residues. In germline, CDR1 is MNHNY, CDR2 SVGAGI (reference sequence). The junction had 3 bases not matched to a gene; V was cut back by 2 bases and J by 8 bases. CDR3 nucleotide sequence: TGTGCCAGCAGTTACAGGGGGCTGGATTCACCCCTCCACTTT. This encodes CASSYRGLDSPLHF.

The CDR3 region has the DNA TGTGCCAGCAGCTTGGGACGTCGAAACTACGAGCAGTACTTC. It specifies CASSLGRRNYEQYF. V gene TRBV5-4 combines with J gene TRBJ2-7; D is undetermined. Germline V gene lookup returns CDR1 SGHNT and CDR2 YYREEE (reference sequence). The CDR3 extends over 14 amino acids. V dropped 0 bases and J dropped 3 bases, with 10 bases sitting between them.

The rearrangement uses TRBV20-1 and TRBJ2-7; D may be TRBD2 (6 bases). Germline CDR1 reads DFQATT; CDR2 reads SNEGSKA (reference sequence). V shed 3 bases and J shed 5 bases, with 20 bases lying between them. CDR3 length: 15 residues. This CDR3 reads CSASNNRDSADEQYF. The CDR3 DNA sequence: TGCAGTGCTAGTAATAACCGGGACTCGGCCGACGAGCAGTACTTC.

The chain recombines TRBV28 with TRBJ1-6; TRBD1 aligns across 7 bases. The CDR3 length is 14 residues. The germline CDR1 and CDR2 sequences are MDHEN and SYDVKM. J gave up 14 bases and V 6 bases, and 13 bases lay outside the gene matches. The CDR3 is CASRSPGQTTTLHF. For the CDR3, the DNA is TGTGCCAGCAGGAGCCCGGGACAGACGACCACCCTCCACTTT.

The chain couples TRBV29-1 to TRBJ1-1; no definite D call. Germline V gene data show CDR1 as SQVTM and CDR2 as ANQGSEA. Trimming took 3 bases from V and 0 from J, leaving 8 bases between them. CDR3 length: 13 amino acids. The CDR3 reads CSVDLTVNTEAFF. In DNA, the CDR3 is TGCAGCGTTGATTTGACTGTGAACACTGAAGCTTTCTTT. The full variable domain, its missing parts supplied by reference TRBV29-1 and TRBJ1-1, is SAVISQKPSRDICQRGTSLTIQCQVDSQVTMMFWYRQQPGQSLTLIATANQGSEATYESGFVIDKFPISRPNLTFSTLTVSNMSPEDSSIYLCSVDLTVNTEAFFGQGTRLTVV.

Written as DNA, the CDR3 is TGCGCCAGCAGCTTGACCGGGGGCGAAATCTATGGCTACACCTTC. Protein product: CASSLTGGEIYGYTF. J is TRBJ1-2 and V is TRBV5-1, with D perhaps matching TRBD1 (6 bases). V lost 1 base and J lost 4, with 14 bases in between. CDR1 is SGHRS and CDR2 is YFSETQ in the germline V gene. The CDR3 loop spans 15 amino acids.

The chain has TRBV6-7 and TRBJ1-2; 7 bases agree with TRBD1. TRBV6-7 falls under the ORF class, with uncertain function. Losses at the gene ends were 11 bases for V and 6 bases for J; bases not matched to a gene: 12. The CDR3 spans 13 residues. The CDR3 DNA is TGTGCCGGACTAGGAGGGGGCAACGATGGCTACACCTTC. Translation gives CAGLGGGNDGYTF.

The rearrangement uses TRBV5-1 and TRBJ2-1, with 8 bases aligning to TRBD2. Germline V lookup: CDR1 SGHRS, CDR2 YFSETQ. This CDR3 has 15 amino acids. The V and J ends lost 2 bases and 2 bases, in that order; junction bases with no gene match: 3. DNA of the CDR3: TGCGCCAGCAGCTTTAGCGGGGCCACCTACAATGAGCAGTTCTTC. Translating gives CASSFSGATYNEQFF.

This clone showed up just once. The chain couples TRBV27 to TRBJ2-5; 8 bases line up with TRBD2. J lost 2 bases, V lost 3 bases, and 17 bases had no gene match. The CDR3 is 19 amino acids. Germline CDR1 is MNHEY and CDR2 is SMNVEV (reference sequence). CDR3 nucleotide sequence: TGTGCCAGCAGTTTCTTCCCCCCTACAGCGGGAGTTGAACAAGAGACCCAGTACTTC. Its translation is CASSFFPPTAGVEQETQYF.

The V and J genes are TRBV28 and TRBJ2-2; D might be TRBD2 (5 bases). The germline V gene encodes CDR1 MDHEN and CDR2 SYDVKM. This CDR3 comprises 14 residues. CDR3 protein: CASLREPLAGELFF. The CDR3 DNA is TGTGCTTCCCTCCGGGAACCTCTCGCCGGGGAGCTGTTTTTT.

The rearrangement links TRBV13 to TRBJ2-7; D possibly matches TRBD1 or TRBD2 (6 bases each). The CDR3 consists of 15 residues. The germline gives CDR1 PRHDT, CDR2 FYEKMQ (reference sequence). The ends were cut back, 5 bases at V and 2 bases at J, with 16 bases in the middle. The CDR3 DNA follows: TGTGCCAGCAGCAGACGACAGGAGGGAGCCTACGAGCAGTACTTC. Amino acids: CASSRRQEGAYEQYF.

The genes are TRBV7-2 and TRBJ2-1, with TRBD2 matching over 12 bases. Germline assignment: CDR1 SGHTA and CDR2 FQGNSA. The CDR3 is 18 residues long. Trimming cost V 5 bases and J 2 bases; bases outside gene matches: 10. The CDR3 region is CASSPRGLAGGAYNEQFF. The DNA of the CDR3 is TGTGCCAGCAGCCCACGTGGGCTAGCGGGAGGGGCCTACAATGAGCAGTTCTTC. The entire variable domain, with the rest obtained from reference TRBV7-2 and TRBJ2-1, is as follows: GAGVSQSPSNKVTEKGKDVELRCDPISGHTALYWYRQSLGQGLEFLIYFQGNSAPDKSGLPSDRFSAERTGGSVSTLTIQRTQQEDSAVYLCASSPRGLAGGAYNEQFFGPGTRLTVL.

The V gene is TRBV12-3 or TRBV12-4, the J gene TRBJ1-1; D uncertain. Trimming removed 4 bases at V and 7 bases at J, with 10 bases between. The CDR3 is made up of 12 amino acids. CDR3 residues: CASSSDTFEAFF. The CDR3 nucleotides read TGTGCCAGCAGTTCCGACACCTTTGAAGCTTTCTTT.

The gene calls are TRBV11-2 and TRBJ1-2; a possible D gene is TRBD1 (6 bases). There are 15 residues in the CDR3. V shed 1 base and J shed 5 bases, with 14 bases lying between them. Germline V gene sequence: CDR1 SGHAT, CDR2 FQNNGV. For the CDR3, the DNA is TGTGCCAGCAGCTTAGTAGGGGCAGGGGCGTATGGCTACACCTTC. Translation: CASSLVGAGAYGYTF.

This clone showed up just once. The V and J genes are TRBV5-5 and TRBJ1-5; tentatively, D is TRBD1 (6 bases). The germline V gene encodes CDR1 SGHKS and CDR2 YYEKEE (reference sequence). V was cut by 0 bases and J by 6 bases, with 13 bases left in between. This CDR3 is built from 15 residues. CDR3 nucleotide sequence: TGTGCCAGCAGCTTGGACAGGGTTCTTGGTCAGCCCCAGCATTTT. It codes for CASSLDRVLGQPQHF.